A selection of T cell receptor beta chains follows, all from one sample in a study of blood T cell repertoires in COVID-19. Sequenced by immunoSEQ multiplex PCR; TCRdb stores in-frame clones only, minus some. The table lists about 250,000 clones, around 81% of them singletons. Sequenced input: PBMCs or T cells enriched from blood (not recorded which). All receptors derive from a man aged 45-65 years who had recovered from COVID-19. The CDR3 runs from the conserved cysteine through the conserved F or W. A D gene is named only where the DNA matches it firmly. Not all rows give a size; the values are once, few, many and, for expanded clones, a class.

CDR3 protein	CDR3 DNA	D gene	J gene	clone size	V gene
CASSEPGLALYEQYF	TGTGCCAGCAGTGAACCGGGACTAGCTCTTTACGAGCAGTACTTC	TRBD2	TRBJ2-7	NA	TRBV27
CASSLSGVNTGELFF	TGTGCCAGCAGCTTGTCCGGGGTCAACACCGGGGAGCTGTTTTTT	NA	TRBJ2-2	NA	TRBV7-9
CATLWGRHNEQFF	TGTGCCACCCTGTGGGGGAGGCACAATGAGCAGTTCTTC	NA	TRBJ2-1	NA	TRBV12-3/TRBV12-4
CASSLRGGLDTEAFF	TGTGCCAGCTCACTCCGGGGGGGGTTGGACACTGAAGCTTTCTTT	NA	TRBJ1-1	NA	TRBV18
CASSPLGRGNTGELFF	TGTGCCAGCAGCCCGCTGGGGCGGGGGAACACCGGGGAGCTGTTTTTT	NA	TRBJ2-2	NA	TRBV7-9
CASRPGTGAWEKLFF	TGTGCCAGCAGACCGGGGACAGGGGCGTGGGAAAAACTGTTTTTT	TRBD1	TRBJ1-4	NA	TRBV28
CASRKNRDLNYGYTF	TGTGCCAGCAGAAAAAACAGGGATTTGAACTATGGCTACACCTTC	NA	TRBJ1-2	NA	TRBV27
CASSQGLAGAANTGELFF	TGTGCCAGCAGCCAAGGACTAGCGGGGGCCGCGAACACCGGGGAGCTGTTTTTT	TRBD2	TRBJ2-2	NA	TRBV3-1/TRBV3-2
CASSQESQRAGGGYTF	TGTGCCAGCAGCCAGGAGTCGCAGCGGGCAGGAGGGGGCTACACCTTC	NA	TRBJ1-2	NA	TRBV4-2
CAIRGGLAGSDTQYF	TGTGCCATCAGGGGGGGACTAGCGGGATCAGATACGCAGTATTTT	TRBD2	TRBJ2-3	NA	TRBV10-3
CASSTSTGGNSYEQYF	TGCGCCAGCAGCACCTCGACAGGGGGCAACTCCTACGAGCAGTACTTC	TRBD1	TRBJ2-7	NA	TRBV5-1
CASSLSVANYEQYF	TGTGCCAGCAGCTTATCGGTTGCGAACTACGAGCAGTACTTC	NA	TRBJ2-7	NA	TRBV11-2
CASSPVGTPRETQYF	TGTGCCAGCTCACCGGTGGGGACACCCCGGGAGACCCAGTACTTC	NA	TRBJ2-5	NA	TRBV18
CAAGGKMQDEKLFF	TGTGCCGCGGGGGGAAAGATGCAAGATGAAAAACTGTTTTTT	NA	TRBJ1-4	NA	TRBV7-9
CATSRGGREGQPQHF	TGTGCCACCAGCAGAGGTGGCAGGGAAGGTCAGCCCCAGCATTTT	NA	TRBJ1-5	NA	TRBV15
CASSLTGGTDTQYF	TGTGCCAGCAGTTTAACAGGGGGCACAGATACGCAGTATTTT	TRBD1	TRBJ2-3	NA	TRBV28
CASSKGQGVYEQYF	TGCGCCAGCAGCAAGGGACAGGGGGTCTACGAGCAGTACTTC	TRBD1	TRBJ2-7	NA	TRBV5-1
CASNDPGQGYYGYTF	TGTGCCAGTAATGACCCGGGACAGGGTTATTATGGCTACACCTTC	TRBD1	TRBJ1-2	NA	TRBV19
CAIKLGGQGNSPLHF	TGTGCCATCAAATTAGGGGGACAGGGGAATTCACCCCTCCACTTT	TRBD1	TRBJ1-6	NA	TRBV10-3
CASSSRTGGALGSEQYF	TGCGCCAGCAGCTCCCGGACAGGGGGCGCCTTAGGGTCCGAGCAGTACTTC	TRBD1	TRBJ2-7	NA	TRBV5-1
CASSPLSGKKGNEQFF	TGTGCCAGCAGCCCCCTTAGCGGCAAAAAGGGCAATGAGCAGTTCTTC	NA	TRBJ2-1	once	TRBV5-4
CASSPTGGYNQPQHF	TGTGCCAGCAGCCCGACAGGGGGCTACAATCAGCCCCAGCATTTT	TRBD1	TRBJ1-5	NA	TRBV5-8
CASSQDAFGTSGRGQGNIQYF	TGTGCCAGCAGCCAAGATGCGTTTGGGACTAGCGGGAGGGGCCAGGGAAACATTCAGTACTTC	TRBD2	TRBJ2-4	NA	TRBV3-1/TRBV3-2
CASRQSPGLAGGTYNEQFF	TGTGCCAGCAGGCAGTCCCCGGGGCTAGCGGGAGGTACCTACAATGAGCAGTTCTTC	TRBD2	TRBJ2-1	NA	TRBV2
CASSPGLAGGSGELFF	TGTGCCAGCAGCCCGGGACTAGCGGGAGGGTCCGGGGAGCTGTTTTTT	TRBD2	TRBJ2-2	NA	TRBV11-2
CASMSESWNSPLHF	TGTGCCAGCATGTCGGAGTCTTGGAATTCACCCCTCCACTTT	NA	TRBJ1-6	NA	TRBV6-5
CASSPLARGFQETQYF	TGTGCCAGCTCACCACTCGCGCGGGGGTTCCAAGAGACCCAGTACTTC	TRBD2	TRBJ2-5	NA	TRBV18
CASRGTGATGELFF	TGTGCCAGCAGAGGGACAGGGGCCACCGGGGAGCTGTTTTTT	TRBD1	TRBJ2-2	NA	TRBV2
CASSQGTSTEAFF	TGTGCCAGTAGCCAGGGTACAAGCACTGAAGCTTTCTTT	NA	TRBJ1-1	once	TRBV19
CATSAGMGEQYF	TGTGCCACCTCAGCGGGGATGGGAGAGCAGTACTTC	TRBD2	TRBJ2-7	NA	TRBV2
CASSSPGGRGTGELFF	TGTGCCAGCAGCTCCCCTGGCGGGAGGGGTACCGGGGAGCTGTTTTTT	TRBD2	TRBJ2-2	once	TRBV7-2
CASSPRTGWVEAFF	TGTGCCAGCTCACCGAGGACAGGGTGGGTTGAAGCTTTCTTT	TRBD1	TRBJ1-1	NA	TRBV18
CASAKTGFWEKLFF	TGTGCCAGCGCAAAGACAGGATTTTGGGAAAAACTGTTTTTT	NA	TRBJ1-4	NA	TRBV6-5
CASSPTGTLRGAFF	TGTGCCAGTAGCCCGACAGGGACTCTGAGGGGAGCTTTCTTT	TRBD1	TRBJ1-1	NA	TRBV19
CASSPSGLAGGKQFF	TGTGCCAGCAGCCCAAGTGGACTAGCGGGGGGAAAGCAGTTCTTC	TRBD2	TRBJ2-1	NA	TRBV7-2
CASRRGGKGVRSDTQYF	TGTGCCAGTAGACGCGGCGGGAAGGGAGTACGGTCAGATACGCAGTATTTT	NA	TRBJ2-3	NA	TRBV19
CASSLSRFGEQYF	TGTGCCAGCAGTTTATCCAGGTTCGGAGAGCAGTACTTC	NA	TRBJ2-7	few	TRBV12-3/TRBV12-4
CASSYESFDYTF	TGTGCCAGCAGTTACGAGAGTTTCGACTACACCTTC	NA	TRBJ1-2	NA	TRBV6-2/TRBV6-3
CASSDGWGGPNTEAFF	TGTGCCAGCAGTGATGGCTGGGGGGGCCCGAACACTGAAGCTTTCTTT	NA	TRBJ1-1	NA	TRBV6-1
CASSMSGMNTEAFF	TGTGCCAGTAGTATGTCAGGTATGAACACTGAAGCTTTCTTT	NA	TRBJ1-1	NA	TRBV19
CASSQDPGRDTEASF	TGCGCCAGCAGCCAAGATCCAGGGAGGGACACTGAAGCTTCCTTT	NA	TRBJ1-1	NA	TRBV4-3
CASRNAGGRTEAFF	TGTGCCAGCAGGAACGCAGGGGGGAGGACTGAAGCTTTCTTT	TRBD1	TRBJ1-1	NA	TRBV6-6
CAISEGTLNTGELFF	TGTGCCATCAGTGAAGGGACACTTAACACCGGGGAGCTGTTTTTT	NA	TRBJ2-2	NA	TRBV10-3
CASSLLSGSPSSYEQYF	TGTGCCAGCAGTTTACTTAGCGGGAGCCCTAGCTCCTACGAGCAGTACTTC	TRBD2	TRBJ2-7	NA	TRBV27
CASSLDYRTYNEQFF	TGTGCCAGCAGCTTAGACTACCGAACCTACAATGAGCAGTTCTTC	NA	TRBJ2-1	NA	TRBV7-2
CASSQESYRESYNEQFF	TGCGCCAGCAGCCAAGAGTCGTACAGGGAGTCCTACAATGAGCAGTTCTTC	NA	TRBJ2-1	NA	TRBV4-1
CASSPGQGHGGYTF	TGCGCCAGCAGCCCGGGACAGGGGCATGGGGGCTACACCTTC	TRBD1	TRBJ1-2	few	TRBV5-1
CASSYSNGRGINYEQYF	TGTGCCAGCAGTTACTCGAACGGGCGGGGGATAAACTACGAGCAGTACTTC	TRBD2	TRBJ2-7	NA	TRBV6-2/TRBV6-3
CASSRPSSGSSYEQYF	TGTGCCAGCAGCCGACCCTCTAGCGGGAGCTCCTACGAGCAGTACTTC	TRBD2	TRBJ2-7	NA	TRBV6-2/TRBV6-3